This T cell receptor (beta chain) was sequenced in a study of T cell responses to AZD1222 COVID-19 vaccine. Overall study results and limits: Recipients of two AZD1222 doses showed rising Spike-specific TCR breadth and depth.

Clones were read by immunoSEQ multiplex PCR, and TCRdb kept only the in-frame ones, dropping some. The sample holds about 99,000 clones, about 89% seen once. Worth noting for this clone: Its antigen is as yet unknown.

Per germline, CDR1 SNHLY and CDR2 FYNNEI. V gave up 5 bases and J gave up 10 bases, with 12 bases separating them. CDR3 length equals 12 residues. This TCR came from an adult who received the AZD1222 COVID-19 vaccine. The chain employs TRBV2 and TRBJ2-1; D ambiguous. This specimen consisted of peripheral blood, obtained 28 days after the second AZD1222 dose. CDR3 amino acids: CASSSTRPEQFF. In DNA, the CDR3 is TGTGCCAGCAGTTCAACGCGTCCGGAGCAGTTCTTC.